This T cell receptor (beta chain) was documented in a study of memory CD4+ T cells and cytomegalovirus serostatus (dated 2019 in TCRdb). About the study as a whole: The cohort included around 33 healthy adults from Belgium, of whom 9 were CMV seropositive and 24 were CMV seronegative. To replicate a published TCR-based CMV serostatus classifier, the researchers sequenced the CD4+ memory TCRbeta repertoires of a Belgian cohort whose cytomegalovirus serostatus was known.

As to this clone: The specificity of this receptor is unknown. No base quality information exists; no much larger clone differs at one position.

Genomic DNA was extracted from sorted cells with the Quick-DNA Microprep Kit. Amplification of TCRbeta DNA was done with the immunoSEQ hsTCRbeta kit, following the protocol from the manufacturer. An Illumina MiSeq instrument was used to sequence the TCRbeta libraries. On the study's bioinformatics: After out-of-frame sequences were removed, 2,204,828 distinct TCRbeta sequences remained, averaging about 67,000 per individual. Each individual was scored according to the count of fewer than 200 previously reported CMV-associated TCRbeta sequences and the total productive distinct TCRbeta count. A beta-binomial model was reimplemented in Python, and scikit-learn random forests with default parameters were trained on US cohort data. Classifier performance on the Belgian cohort was reported as the median AUC with percentile confidence intervals calculated over 10,000 bootstrap iterations. The immuneACCESS repertoire file appears here via TCRdb, limited to in-frame rearrangements. These files lack a portion of the clones; in checked studies, under half of the deficit traces to unresolved V genes, and the cause of the others is not known. The D gene and trimming were derived from the DNA, and the V and J assignments and clone size from that table. Across this sample there are 80,000 or so clones, with roughly 80% seen only once. The leading ten clones occupy roughly 2.6% of the sample.

Points the paper makes about the study in general: On the Belgian cohort, the classifier built on the original framework reached a median bootstrapped AUC of around 0.95, with a 95% CI of 0.76-1.00. Of 164 previously reported CMV-associated TCRbeta sequences, approximately 64 appeared in the CD4+ memory repertoires, each in one to five individuals. For CMV serostatus prediction, a median bootstrapped AUC of roughly 0.94 was reached with the original framework, and a median bootstrapped AUC of roughly 0.89 was reached with a US-trained random forest. Only CD4+CD45RO+ memory cells were sequenced, in contrast to the original study, which included naive and memory CD4+ and CD8+ populations. The results were interpreted as suggesting that the CMV-associated TCR signature is largely present in the CD4+ memory repertoire.

The CDR3 covers 17 residues, taking in both the cysteine and the phenylalanine. The CDR3 DNA has 51 bases and is translated from base 1. The V and J ends are trimmed by 4 bases and 5 bases, leaving 20 bases between them. Taken from the germline V gene, the CDR1 and CDR2 loops are MDHEN and SYDVKM. Single viable CD3+CD4+CD8-CD45RO+ cells were sorted as memory CD4+ T cells on a FACSAria II. CMV serostatus was determined with a Roche Elecsys assay detecting serum IgG against CMV pp150, pp28, p38 and p52. After thawing, total CD4+ T cells were enriched by positive selection with CD4 magnetic microbeads. The samples came from a different study that was designed specifically to examine the CD4+ T cell memory repertoire. Peripheral blood mononuclear cells were isolated and cryopreserved following standard operating procedures; serum was stored at -80 °C. The staining used CD3-PerCP (BW264/56), CD4-APC (RPA-T4), CD45RO-PE (UCHT1) and CD8-Pacific Orange (3B5) antibodies, and Sytox blue was used to exclude non-viable cells.

The chain joins TRBV28 to TRBJ2-2; TRBD1 could be the D gene, as 5 bases match. Sample: memory CD4+ T cells from blood. The TCR originated in an adult in good health and CMV-seropositive. The CDR3 reads CASSYLYRRKGTGELFF. The DNA sequence is given as TGTGCCAGCAGTTATCTATACAGGCGGAAGGGAACCGGGGAGCTGTTTTTT. This CDR3, with the reference TRBV28 and TRBJ2-2 proteins standing in past its ends, gives the full variable domain DVKVTQSSRYLVKRTGEKVFLECVQDMDHENMFWYRQDPGLGLRLIYFSYDVKMKEKGDIPEGYSVSREKKERFSLILESASTNQTSMYLCASSYLYRRKGTGELFFGEGSRLTVL.